This TCR beta chain was sequenced during a study of cytomegalovirus exposure and HLA in healthy donors. Study-wide findings and caveats: Analysis performed later found over 15,000 TCR beta sequences associated with HLA alleles at 0.05 false discovery rate. There were some public TCRs occurring in many donors, but most TCR sequences were rare.

The CDR3 contains 13 residues. The germline V gene has CDR1 SGHDT and CDR2 YYEEEE. Trimming stripped 4 bases from V and 5 bases from J, with 12 bases between. In its sample, this clone was seen a few times. What it recognizes is unknown. The PCR employed 60 Vbeta primers together with 13 Jbeta primers. Sequenced by immunoSEQ multiplex PCR; TCRdb stores in-frame clones only, minus some. In the table there are 150,000 to 200,000 clones, 75% of which are singletons. The chain is built from TRBV5-6 and TRBJ2-5; TRBD1 is a possible D gene (7 bases). The TCR comes from a male donor in good health and CMV-seronegative. The source material was PBMCs. The CDR3 bases are TGTGCCAGCAGCCAGGGGGGTAGGGAGACCCAGTACTTC. The encoded protein is CASSQGGRETQYF.